The 5 T cell receptor beta chains presented below share a single source sample, sequenced in a study of response to subunit inactivated influenza vaccine. TCRdb called the RT-PCR reads again in MiXCR, with one record for every CDR3 protein. The sample carries roughly 760,000 distinct CDR3 sequences, 21% recorded once. Sequencing was performed on PBMCs from blood, taken roughly 5 days after vaccination. These receptors were taken from a man aged 50 or older who received an inactivated influenza vaccine.

The chain employs TRBV7-9 and TRBJ1-4; D is perhaps TRBD1 (6 bases). This CDR3 contains 14 residues. Trimming shortened V by 1 base and J by 8 bases, and 11 bases separated the two germline ends. Germline values: CDR1 SEHNR, CDR2 FQNEAQ (reference sequence). The CDR3 region is CASSLVGGPEKLFF. DNA for the CDR3: TGTGCCAGCAGCTTAGTAGGGGGGCCGGAAAAACTGTTTTTT.

This clonotype was seen a handful of times. The V and J genes are TRBV10-3 and TRBJ1-2, with TRBD1 matching over 9 bases. CDR1 and CDR2 (germline): ENHRY, SYGVKD. The V gene end was trimmed by 10 bases and the J gene end by 7 bases; junction bases not matched to a gene: 16. The CDR3 has 15 amino acids. In DNA form, the CDR3 reads TGTGCCACCAACATCAATCCCGGGACAGGGAGTGGCTACACCTTC. Its translation is CATNINPGTGSGYTF.

This clonotype was detected only a few times. This rearrangement joins TRBV11-2 to TRBJ2-1; D gene uncertain. The germline V gene encodes CDR1 SGHAT and CDR2 FQNNGV. The CDR3 is made up of 12 amino acids. With 5 bases removed from V and 7 bases from J, the gap between germline ends came to 9 bases. The CDR3 is CASSTTTNEQFF. The CDR3 bases are TGTGCCAGCAGCACTACTACAAATGAGCAGTTCTTC.

This clonotype showed up just a few times. V gene TRBV6-6 combines with J gene TRBJ2-5, with D unclear. The CDR3 contains 13 residues. Per germline, CDR1 MNHNY and CDR2 SVGAGI (reference sequence). Trimming took 2 bases from V and 7 from J, leaving 11 bases between them. The DNA for the CDR3 is TGTGCCAGCAGTTACCTGCTCTACGGGACCCAGTACTTC. It yields the protein CASSYLLYGTQYF.

CDR3 amino acids: CASSIGQSYEQYF. DNA of the CDR3: TGTGCCAGTAGTATTGGACAGTCCTACGAGCAGTACTTC. The genes are TRBV19 and TRBJ2-7; D might be TRBD1 (6 bases). The CDR3 loop spans 13 amino acids. Germline V gene lookup returns CDR1 LNHDA and CDR2 SQIVND (reference sequence). Trimming left V 3 bases short and J 1 base short, with 7 bases between.